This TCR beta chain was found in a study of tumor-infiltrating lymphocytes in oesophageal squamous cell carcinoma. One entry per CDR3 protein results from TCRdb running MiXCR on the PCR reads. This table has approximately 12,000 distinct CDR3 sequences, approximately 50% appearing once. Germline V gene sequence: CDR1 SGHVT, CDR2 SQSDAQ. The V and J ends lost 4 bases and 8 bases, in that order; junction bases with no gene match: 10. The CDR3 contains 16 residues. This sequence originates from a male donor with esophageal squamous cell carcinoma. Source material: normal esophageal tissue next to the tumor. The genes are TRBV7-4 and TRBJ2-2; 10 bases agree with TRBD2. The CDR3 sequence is CASSSRGLAGAGELFF. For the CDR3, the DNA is TGTGCCAGCAGCTCCCGAGGGCTAGCGGGGGCTGGGGAGCTGTTTTTT.